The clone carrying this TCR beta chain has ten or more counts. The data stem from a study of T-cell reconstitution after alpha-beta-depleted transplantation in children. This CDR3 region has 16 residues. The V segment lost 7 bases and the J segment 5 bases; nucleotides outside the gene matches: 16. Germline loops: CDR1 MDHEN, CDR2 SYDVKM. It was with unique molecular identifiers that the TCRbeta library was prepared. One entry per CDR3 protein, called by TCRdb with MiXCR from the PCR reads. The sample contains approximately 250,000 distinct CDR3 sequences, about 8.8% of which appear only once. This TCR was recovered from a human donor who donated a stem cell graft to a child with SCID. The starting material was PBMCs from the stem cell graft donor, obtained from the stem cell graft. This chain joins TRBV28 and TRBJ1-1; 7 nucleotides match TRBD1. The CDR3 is CASTTTSTGSSTEAFF. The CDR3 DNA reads TGTGCCAGCACCACCACCTCGACAGGGAGTTCGACTGAAGCTTTCTTT.